The clone carrying this T cell receptor (beta chain) was detected many times. Antigen specificity is unknown. These data belong to a study of early T cells in non-severe SARS-CoV-2 infection. Study information: Investigators sequenced bulk RNA drawn from unsorted whole blood, and chains remained unpaired. Whole-study findings and limits: Anti-spike CD8 specificities were favored by VDJdb matching, whose results missed private and CD4 specificities.

Unique molecular identifiers were added to individual cDNA molecules. Using its own MiXCR run on the 5' RACE reads, TCRdb lists one record per CDR3 protein. The data show tens of thousands of distinct CDR3 sequences, roughly 4% seen once. V was clipped by 3 bases and J by 6 bases, with 12 bases between them. Germline-derived CDR1 and CDR2 are LGHDT and YNNKEL (reference sequence). This CDR3 is built from 13 residues. Sequencing was performed on whole blood. The chain uses TRBV3-1 and TRBJ2-7; D is unresolved. The sequence derives from an adult who was a healthcare worker with PCR-confirmed SARS-CoV-2 infection or an uninfected control (not recorded which). CDR3: CASSHLSGREQYF. The CDR3 nucleotides read TGTGCCAGCAGCCACCTCTCGGGCCGCGAGCAGTACTTC.